These T cell receptor beta chains were read from a single sample in a study of blood T cell repertoires in COVID-19. Clones were read by immunoSEQ multiplex PCR, and TCRdb kept only the in-frame ones, dropping some. This table has around 140,000 clones, 65% to 80% appearing once. Sequencing input: peripheral blood. The receptor source for this set is a man aged 45-65 years with acute or convalescent COVID-19. CDR3s include the opening cysteine and the closing phenylalanine or tryptophan. D genes are given only for firm matches. Only some rows state a clone size, as once, few, many or a class for expanded clones.

len,v_gene,abundance,d_gene,j_gene,CDR3aa,CDR3nt
15,TRBV10-3,medium-sized,-,TRBJ2-7,CAISDLGGRKDEQYF,TGTGCCATCAGTGACTTAGGAGGGCGTAAAGACGAGCAGTACTTC
16,TRBV2,once,-,TRBJ1-2,CASSEGTRFSNYGYTF,TGTGCCAGCAGTGAAGGTACCAGATTTTCTAACTATGGCTACACCTTC
14,TRBV19,few,TRBD2,TRBJ2-1,CASSIGTSGNEQFF,TGTGCCAGTAGTATCGGGACTAGCGGCAATGAGCAGTTCTTC
14,TRBV7-2,many,-,TRBJ2-3,CASSLGSRTDTQYF,TGTGCCAGCAGCTTAGGTAGTCGGACAGATACGCAGTATTTT
14,TRBV19,-,-,TRBJ1-1,CASSSDRLNTEAFF,TGTGCCAGTAGTAGCGACAGGCTGAACACTGAAGCTTTCTTT
10,TRBV10-1,-,-,TRBJ1-2,CASQGDGYTF,TGCGCCAGCCAAGGGGATGGCTACACCTTC
16,TRBV7-7,-,TRBD1,TRBJ2-2,CASSLSGGVGTGELFF,TGTGCCAGCAGCTTATCAGGGGGCGTGGGTACCGGGGAGCTGTTTTTT
15,TRBV11-2,-,TRBD1,TRBJ1-1,CASSLSGGKGAEAFF,TGTGCCAGCAGCTTGTCAGGGGGAAAAGGGGCTGAAGCTTTCTTT
12,TRBV12-3/TRBV12-4,few,-,TRBJ2-7,CASSLSPREQYF,TGTGCCAGCAGTTTGTCCCCCCGCGAGCAGTACTTC
14,TRBV5-5,-,-,TRBJ2-5,CASSNTGNQETQYF,TGTGCCAGCAGTAACACAGGGAACCAAGAGACCCAGTACTTC
15,TRBV7-9,-,-,TRBJ1-6,CASSPQGSELSPLHF,TGTGCCAGCAGCCCGCAGGGGTCAGAACTCTCACCCCTCCACTTT
15,TRBV4-2,few,TRBD1,TRBJ1-2,CASSQGQGASYGYTF,TGTGCCAGCAGCCAAGGCCAGGGGGCCAGCTATGGCTACACCTTC
16,TRBV3-1/TRBV3-2,few,TRBD2,TRBJ2-2,CASSQASGTNTGELFF,TGTGCCAGCAGCCAAGCTAGCGGGACGAACACCGGGGAGCTGTTTTTT
16,TRBV28,-,TRBD2,TRBJ2-1,CAGTRAGEGAHNEQFF,TGTGCCGGAACTCGAGCGGGGGAGGGTGCCCACAATGAGCAGTTCTTC
13,TRBV19,-,-,TRBJ1-1,CASKRLLNTEAFF,TGTGCCAGTAAACGACTACTGAACACTGAAGCTTTCTTT
13,TRBV12-3/TRBV12-4,-,-,TRBJ2-1,CASSPQTYNEQFF,TGTGCCAGCAGTCCACAAACCTACAATGAGCAGTTCTTC
15,TRBV6-5,-,-,TRBJ2-5,CASSYRGDWEETQYF,TGTGCCAGCAGTTACAGGGGTGACTGGGAAGAGACCCAGTACTTC
13,TRBV2,-,-,TRBJ2-5,CASSQDRQETQYF,TGTGCCAGCAGTCAGGACAGACAAGAGACCCAGTACTTC
15,TRBV5-1,-,-,TRBJ2-5,CASSLGSRSQETQYF,TGCGCCAGCAGTCTTGGTAGTCGGTCCCAAGAGACCCAGTACTTC
11,TRBV7-2,-,-,TRBJ1-1,CASIPVTEAFF,TGTGCCAGCATCCCGGTCACTGAAGCTTTCTTT
14,TRBV6-5,-,-,TRBJ1-1,CASRRGGSGTEAFF,TGTGCCAGCAGGCGAGGGGGTTCTGGCACTGAAGCTTTCTTT
15,TRBV6-5,-,-,TRBJ1-2,CASSLQGSSNYGYTF,TGTGCCAGCAGCCTCCAGGGCTCGTCGAACTATGGCTACACCTTC
11,TRBV20-1,-,-,TRBJ2-2,CSAHSGRELFF,TGCAGTGCTCATAGCGGACGGGAGCTGTTTTTT
15,TRBV27,-,-,TRBJ1-5,CAASAWGGRNQPQHF,TGTGCAGCTAGCGCTTGGGGGGGAAGAAATCAGCCCCAGCATTTT